The 20 T cell receptor beta chains below all came from one sample that was sequenced in a study of HIV-infected children after antiretroviral therapy interruption. Treatment reported: PENTA 11 planned treatment interruption arm or continuous ART arm. Unique molecular identifiers were included in an RNA-based 3' RACE TCR library. TCRdb processed the 3' RACE reads anew with MiXCR; each CDR3 protein has one entry. The sample yields about 89,000 distinct CDR3 sequences, under 8% seen once. The material sequenced was CD45RA+ CD4+ T cells from PBMCs, pooled from several time points, taken from a donor given antiretroviral therapy, either interrupted or continuous. Specified subset: naive CD4+ CD45RA+ CD45RO- T cells. Receptor source: a pool of human donors with HIV.

There are many counts of this clonotype. V and J are TRBV28 and TRBJ2-3, with a tentative D call TRBD2 (5 bases). From germline, CDR1 is MDHEN and CDR2 SYDVKM. V lost 4 bases to trimming and J lost 2 bases, with 10 bases between them. The CDR3 runs to 14 residues. CDR3 nucleotide sequence: TGTGCCAGCAGTTGGCGGGCCCTCACAGATACGCAGTATTTT. This sequence encodes CASSWRALTDTQYF.

This clonotype was recorded many times. This chain connects TRBV5-1 to TRBJ2-1, with 11 bases aligning to TRBD2. J lost 7 bases, V lost 4 bases, and 7 bases had no gene match. Per germline, CDR1 SGHRS and CDR2 YFSETQ. There are 15 residues in the CDR3. The CDR3 is CASSILAGAGNEQFF. The CDR3, as DNA: TGCGCCAGCAGCATACTAGCGGGAGCTGGGAATGAGCAGTTCTTC.

This clonotype was detected many times. The chain couples TRBV11-2 to TRBJ2-1, with TRBD2 matching over 11 bases. The ends lost 0 bases at V and 7 bases at J; junction bases unmatched: 5. Germline V gene lookup returns CDR1 SGHAT and CDR2 FQNNGV. The CDR3 has 16 amino acids. CDR3 amino acids: CASSLDTGTSGNEQFF. The DNA of the CDR3 is TGTGCCAGCAGCTTAGATACTGGGACTAGCGGAAATGAGCAGTTCTTC.

This clonotype was counted at least ten times. The rearrangement uses TRBV30 and TRBJ2-3, with 7 bases lining up with TRBD1. Germline V gene lookup returns CDR1 GTSNPN and CDR2 SVGIG (reference sequence). This CDR3 spans 14 amino acids. V shed 1 base and J 2 bases; nucleotides not matched to a gene: 3. Here the CDR3 reads CAWSAGQSTDTQYF. The CDR3 DNA sequence: TGTGCCTGGAGTGCGGGACAGTCCACAGATACGCAGTATTTT. Looking up the rest from reference TRBV30 and TRBJ2-3 gives the full variable domain: SQTIHQWPATLVQPVGSPLSLECTVEGTSNPNLYWYRQAAGRGLQLLFYSVGIGQISSEVPQNLSASRPQDRQFILSSKKLLLSDSGFYLCAWSAGQSTDTQYFGPGTRLTVL.

This clonotype was seen at least ten times. The genes are TRBV3-1 and TRBJ1-4; no clear D. V lost 5 bases to trimming and J lost 2 bases, with 12 bases between them. This CDR3 is 15 amino acids long. Germline CDR1 LGHDT, CDR2 YNNKEL (reference sequence). CDR3 loop: CASSAPHGTNEKLFF. The CDR3 DNA is TGTGCCAGCAGCGCTCCACATGGGACTAATGAAAAACTGTTTTTT.

This clonotype has more than one count but fewer than ten. The rearrangement links TRBV27 to TRBJ2-1; 7 bases are a match to TRBD2. This CDR3 is 17 amino acids long. The germline CDR1 and CDR2 sequences are MNHEY and SMNVEV (reference sequence). Trimming removed 4 bases from V and 0 bases from J; junction bases left unmatched: 9. The CDR3: CASSSGLVLSSYNEQFF. The CDR3 DNA is TGTGCCAGCAGTTCCGGACTAGTTCTGAGCTCCTACAATGAGCAGTTCTTC.

The V and J genes are TRBV7-2 and TRBJ2-6; D is perhaps TRBD2 (6 bases). This CDR3 contains 18 residues. Germline V CDR1 and CDR2: SGHTA, FQGNSA. The ends were cut back, 5 bases at V and 4 bases at J, with 21 bases in the middle. In nucleotides, the CDR3 is TGTGCCAGCAGCCAGAGTGGAGGGCCTCTAAGGGGGGCCAACGTCCTGACTTTC. Its translation: CASSQSGGPLRGANVLTF. The full variable domain, completed using reference TRBV7-2 and TRBJ2-6, is GAGVSQSPSNKVTEKGKDVELRCDPISGHTALYWYRQSLGQGLEFLIYFQGNSAPDKSGLPSDRFSAERTGGSVSTLTIQRTQQEDSAVYLCASSQSGGPLRGANVLTFGAGSRLTVL.

At least ten counts were recorded for this clonotype. The gene calls are TRBV10-3 and TRBJ1-6; D is undetermined. From germline, CDR1 is ENHRY and CDR2 SYGVKD. CDR3 size: 18 residues. The germline V and J ends were trimmed by 0 bases and 0 bases, with 12 bases remaining between them. The CDR3 nucleotides are TGTGCCATCAGTGAGTCGGCTTTGGGGAGCTCCTATAATTCACCCCTCCACTTT. This codes for CAISESALGSSYNSPLHF.

V and J are TRBV10-3 and TRBJ1-1; no clear D gene. The CDR3 length is 12 residues. The V and J ends lost 0 bases and 6 bases respectively, with 5 bases between them. Germline CDR1 ENHRY, CDR2 SYGVKD. The CDR3 DNA is TGTGCCATCAGTGAGTCGGCGTCTGAAGCTTTCTTT. It codes for CAISESASEAFF.

This clonotype was seen many times. The rearrangement joins TRBV5-5 to TRBJ2-1; TRBD2 matches at 7 bases. The germline V gene encodes CDR1 SGHKS and CDR2 YYEKEE (reference sequence). The CDR3 has 17 amino acids. With V trimmed by 2 bases and J by 4 bases, 12 bases remained unmatched. CDR3: CASSLSHPAGSYNEQFF. The CDR3 region has the DNA TGTGCCAGCAGCTTAAGCCATCCAGCGGGGAGTTACAATGAGCAGTTCTTC.

The V call is TRBV18, the J call TRBJ1-1; tentatively, D is TRBD1 (5 bases). V shed 3 bases and J shed 7 bases, with 12 bases lying between them. The CDR3 totals 13 residues. Per germline, CDR1 KGHSH and CDR2 LQKENI. CDR3 region: CASSPGQGLEAFF. The DNA of the CDR3 is TGTGCCAGCTCACCGGGCCAGGGCCTTGAAGCTTTCTTT.

This clonotype came up many times. The CDR3 here is CASTGGASHEQYF. CDR3 DNA sequence: TGCGCCAGTACAGGGGGCGCGTCCCACGAGCAGTACTTC. The J gene is TRBJ2-7, the V gene TRBV10-1, with 9 positions matching TRBD1. The CDR3 is made up of 13 amino acids. V lost 9 bases and J lost 5; bases outside the gene matches: 8. Per germline, CDR1 WNHNN and CDR2 SYGVQD (reference sequence).

This clonotype was picked up many times. The chain links TRBV23-1 to TRBJ1-4; 7 bases are a match to TRBD1. TRBV23-1 is identified as an open reading frame with a role that is uncertain. With V trimmed by 3 bases and J by 8 bases, 3 bases remained unmatched. The CDR3 length is 13 residues. The CDR3 DNA is TGCGCCAGCAGTCATAGCAGGGGGGAAAAACTGTTTTTT. This sequence encodes CASSHSRGEKLFF.

This sequence joins TRBV7-9 and TRBJ2-6; TRBD1 matches at 8 bases. The germline CDR1 and CDR2 sequences are SEHNR and FQNEAQ (reference sequence). This CDR3 region has 18 residues. With V trimmed by 3 bases and J by 0 bases, 7 bases remained unmatched. In DNA, the CDR3 is TGTGCCAGCAGCTTCCCGACAGGGGTACGCTCTGGGGCCAACGTCCTGACTTTC. It specifies CASSFPTGVRSGANVLTF.

About this clonotype itself: An end of the junction differs from the germline gene, which may be a read error. The V call is TRBV4-1, the J call TRBJ2-2; D not certain. There are 15 residues in the CDR3. The germline CDR1 and CDR2 sequences are MGHRA and YSYEKL. The CDR3 coding sequence is TGTGCCAGCAGCCAAGATCCGGAAAACACCGGGCAGCTCTACTTT. It specifies CASSQDPENTGQLYF.

V is TRBV7-9 and J is TRBJ1-1, with D hard to call. Trimming shortened V by 3 bases and J by 1 base, and 9 bases separated the two germline ends. The CDR3 length is 14 residues. Germline V gene lookup returns CDR1 SEHNR and CDR2 FQNEAQ (reference sequence). This CDR3 reads CASSLESRNTEAFF. The DNA of the CDR3 is TGTGCCAGCAGCTTGGAATCTCGGAACACTGAAGCTTTCTTT. The full variable domain, with the rest looked up from reference TRBV7-9 and TRBJ1-1, is DTGVSQNPRHKITKRGQNVTFRCDPISEHNRLYWYRQTLGQGPEFLTYFQNEAQLEKSRLLSDRFSAERPKGSFSTLEIQRTEQGDSAMYLCASSLESRNTEAFFGQGTRLTVV.

This chain uses TRBV20-1 with TRBJ1-5; 12 bases agree with TRBD1. The CDR3 runs to 15 residues. Germline-derived CDR1 and CDR2 are DFQATT and SNEGSKA (reference sequence). Trimming cost V 5 bases and J 4 bases; bases outside gene matches: 6. CDR3 DNA: TGCAGTGCTTGTGGGACAGGGGGCCCTAATCAGCCCCAGCATTTT. Encoded protein: CSACGTGGPNQPQHF.

This clonotype was observed at least ten times. CDR3 amino acids: CSATGTGGHGYTF. CDR3 nucleotides: TGCAGTGCTACCGGGACAGGGGGGCATGGCTACACCTTC. The chain has TRBV20-1 and TRBJ1-2, with 11 bases that match TRBD1. Germline values: CDR1 DFQATT, CDR2 SNEGSKA (reference sequence). After removal of 4 bases from V and 6 bases from J, the junction contained 4 bases not matched to a gene. This CDR3 region has 13 residues.

This clonotype turned up a few times. This sequence joins TRBV5-1 and TRBJ2-3; possible D gene TRBD1, 5 bases. This CDR3 comprises 15 residues. Trimming stripped 0 bases from V and 3 bases from J, with 11 bases between. The germline V gene encodes CDR1 SGHRS and CDR2 YFSETQ. The CDR3 protein is CASSLEGVWTDTQYF. In DNA form, the CDR3 reads TGCGCCAGCAGCTTGGAAGGGGTGTGGACAGATACGCAGTATTTT.

At least ten counts were recorded for this clonotype. The V call is TRBV6-1, the J call TRBJ2-3, with 9 bases that match TRBD2. Germline V gene sequence: CDR1 MNHNS, CDR2 SASEGT. V was clipped by 11 bases and J by 3 bases; unmatched bases: 9. The CDR3 spans 14 residues. The CDR3 nucleotides are TGTGCCTGCCCTGGAGCGGGGGGTACAGATACGCAGTATTTT. Translating gives CACPGAGGTDTQYF.